Presented here are 31 T cell receptor beta chains from one specimen sequenced in a study of T cell repertoires in cytomegalovirus infection. TCRdb reprocessed the reads with MiXCR, giving one entry per CDR3 protein. The sample lists almost 500,000 distinct CDR3 sequences, roughly 10% occurring once. The material sequenced was PBMCs. These TCRs come from a human donor in good health (CMV status not recorded). Some clones in this sample may be carry-over from other donors' samples.

This clonotype was counted ten times or more. The chain joins TRBV19 to TRBJ1-2; 10 bases map to TRBD1. Trimming removed 8 bases from V and 2 bases from J; junction bases left unmatched: 5. Per the germline V gene, CDR1 is LNHDA and CDR2 is SQIVND (reference sequence). The CDR3 has 14 amino acids. This chain's CDR3 is CASDGGQGNYGYTF. The CDR3 DNA is TGTGCCAGTGACGGGGGACAGGGGAACTATGGCTACACCTTC.

V usage is TRBV20-1 and J usage is TRBJ2-7; 8 positions match TRBD1. The CDR3 is made up of 12 amino acids. Germline CDR1 and CDR2: DFQATT and SNEGSKA (reference sequence). J gave up 3 bases and V 6 bases, and 4 bases lay outside the gene matches. For the CDR3, the DNA is TGCAGTGCGACAGGGGCCTTCTACGAGCAGTACTTC. Translated: CSATGAFYEQYF.

This clonotype has a handful of counts. V gene TRBV5-5 combines with J gene TRBJ2-5; 10 nucleotides line up with TRBD1. Germline lookup yields CDR1 SGHKS and CDR2 YYEKEE (reference sequence). V was clipped by 3 bases and J by 9 bases; unmatched bases: 11. The CDR3 is made up of 15 amino acids. CDR3 DNA sequence: TGTGCCAGCAGCTCCGGACAGGGGGTAGTGGTGGCCCAGTACTTC. Its translation: CASSSGQGVVVAQYF.

This clonotype turned up a few times. The chain's CDR3 is CASSHPSGRGTDTQYF. The CDR3 DNA reads TGTGCCAGCAGCCACCCCTCGGGGAGAGGGACAGATACGCAGTATTTT. V gene TRBV4-2 combines with J gene TRBJ2-3; a possible D gene is TRBD2 (5 bases). The germline V gene has CDR1 LGHNA and CDR2 YNFKEQ. V was clipped by 3 bases and J by 3 bases, with 16 bases between them. CDR3 length: 16 residues.

This clonotype was seen a handful of times. V gene TRBV6-5 combines with J gene TRBJ1-1; D gene ambiguous. V was trimmed by 3 bases and J by 5 bases, leaving 10 bases between them. There are 13 residues in the CDR3. Germline V gives CDR1 MNHEY, CDR2 SVGAGI. CDR3 sequence: CASSYSGLTEAFF. CDR3 nucleotides: TGTGCCAGCAGTTATTCGGGGTTAACTGAAGCTTTCTTT.

The J gene is TRBJ2-7, the V gene TRBV5-1, with 10 bases lining up with TRBD2. In germline, CDR1 is SGHRS, CDR2 YFSETQ. The junction had 11 bases not matched to a gene; V was cut back by 6 bases and J by 5 bases. The CDR3 is 15 amino acids. In nucleotides, the CDR3 is TGCGCCAGCATGGCCCTCGGGACTAGCGCGGACGAGCAGTACTTC. The encoded protein is CASMALGTSADEQYF.

This clonotype was seen at least ten times. The V and J genes are TRBV12-3 or TRBV12-4 and TRBJ2-3; 11 bases map to TRBD2. The CDR3 has 14 residues. J was trimmed by 6 bases and V by 6 bases; bases with no gene match: 5. The CDR3 bases are TGTGCCAGCAGGTTAACTAGCGGGGGTGATACGCAGTATTTT. This gives the protein CASRLTSGGDTQYF.

There are many counts of this clonotype. The CDR3 sequence is CASSPTGPNQPQHF. The CDR3 nucleotides read TGTGCCAGCAGCCCGACAGGGCCCAATCAGCCCCAGCATTTT. V gene TRBV11-2 combines with J gene TRBJ1-5, with 7 bases lining up with TRBD1. The CDR3 length is 14 residues. Looked up from germline, CDR1 is SGHAT and CDR2 is FQNNGV. V lost 5 bases to trimming and J lost 3 bases; unmatched junction nucleotides: 4.

This clonotype was seen a few times. This sequence joins TRBV7-9 and TRBJ1-1; D might be TRBD1 (5 bases). Trimming pared 8 bases from V and 5 bases from J, leaving 18 bases between. The CDR3 runs 14 residues. The germline CDR1 and CDR2 sequences are SEHNR and FQNEAQ (reference sequence). The CDR3 DNA reads TGTGCCAGCCTGGGTCGGGGTGGGGGTACTGAAGCTTTCTTT. This encodes CASLGRGGGTEAFF. Drawing the rest from reference TRBV7-9 and TRBJ1-1, the complete variable domain is DTGVSQNPRHKITKRGQNVTFRCDPISEHNRLYWYRQTLGQGPEFLTYFQNEAQLEKSRLLSDRFSAERPKGSFSTLEIQRTEQGDSAMYLCASLGRGGGTEAFFGQGTRLTVV.

This clonotype appeared many times. J is TRBJ2-1 and V is TRBV10-3, with D tentatively TRBD2 (5 bases). This CDR3 is 16 amino acids long. In germline, CDR1 is ENHRY, CDR2 SYGVKD. V was pared by 0 bases and J by 4 bases, with 13 bases between. CDR3 coding DNA: TGTGCCATCAGTGAGTCGGAAATAGCGCTATACAATGAGCAGTTCTTC. Translated, it gives CAISESEIALYNEQFF.

The chain couples TRBV7-9 to TRBJ2-7; no reliable D call. Trimming removed 1 base from V and 5 bases from J, with 6 bases in between. The CDR3 is made up of 12 amino acids. Per the germline V gene, CDR1 is SEHNR and CDR2 is FQNEAQ (reference sequence). The CDR3 protein is CASSLVWDEQYF. The DNA for the CDR3 is TGTGCCAGCAGCTTAGTATGGGACGAGCAGTACTTC.

In this sample, this clonotype turned up many times. The rearrangement uses TRBV2 and TRBJ2-7, with a weak D call TRBD2 (5 bases). Trimming took off 6 bases at V and 6 bases at J, with 18 bases between the two ends. Germline lookup yields CDR1 SNHLY and CDR2 FYNNEI. The CDR3 has 14 amino acids. CDR3: CASSPFQRSAEQYF. The CDR3 coding sequence is TGTGCCAGCAGCCCATTCCAGCGGTCGGCCGAGCAGTACTTC.

The chain is built from TRBV20-1 and TRBJ1-4; D not certain. V lost 1 base, J lost 7 bases, and 10 bases lay in between. The CDR3 consists of 13 residues. Germline CDR1 reads DFQATT; CDR2 reads SNEGSKA (reference sequence). The CDR3 DNA sequence: TGCAGTGCTAGAGGGGTAGGGAGTGAAAAACTGTTTTTT. Residues: CSARGVGSEKLFF.

This clonotype was observed at least ten times. The V gene is TRBV11-3, the J gene TRBJ1-1; D gene unclear. V gave up 4 bases and J gave up 8 bases, with 14 bases separating them. This CDR3 is built from 13 residues. Germline V gives CDR1 SGHNT, CDR2 YENEEA. The CDR3 is CASSSDTPGEAFF. The CDR3, as DNA: TGTGCCAGCAGCTCAGACACGCCGGGGGAAGCTTTCTTT. The whole variable domain, remainder taken from reference TRBV11-3 and TRBJ1-1, is EAGVVQSPRYKIIEKKQPVAFWCNPISGHNTLYWYLQNLGQGPELLIRYENEEAVDDSQLPKDRFSAERLKGVDSTLKIQPAELGDSAVYLCASSSDTPGEAFFGQGTRLTVV.

This clonotype was recorded a few times. This chain uses TRBV6-2 or TRBV6-3 with TRBJ1-5; tentative D call: TRBD1 (5 bases). The CDR3 has 14 amino acids. V lost 5 bases, J lost 6 bases, and 14 bases lay in between. CDR1 is MNHEY, CDR2 SVGEGT, per germline. The CDR3 spells CASSRDGSGQPQHF. The CDR3 region has the DNA TGTGCCAGCAGTCGGGACGGATCCGGTCAGCCCCAGCATTTT.

This clonotype was counted between two and nine times. V gene TRBV4-2 combines with J gene TRBJ2-7; maybe TRBD2 (6 bases). Per the germline V gene, CDR1 is LGHNA and CDR2 is YNFKEQ. The CDR3 totals 16 residues. The V gene lost 2 bases and the J gene lost 2 bases, with 16 bases spanning the gap. CDR3 sequence: CASSQPGETVAYEQYF. CDR3 DNA: TGTGCCAGCAGCCAACCGGGGGAGACAGTCGCCTACGAGCAGTACTTC.

This clonotype was seen repeatedly, ten times or more. The chain recombines TRBV7-3 with TRBJ2-5; D could derive from TRBD1 or TRBD2 (5 bases each). This CDR3 has 16 amino acids. Germline V gene data show CDR1 as SGHTA and CDR2 as FQGTGA. Deletions cut 2 bases from V and 4 bases from J, with 17 bases between. The CDR3 bases are TGTGCCAGCAGCTTAGGTGGACACCACGGGGTAGAGACCCAGTACTTC. As protein: CASSLGGHHGVETQYF.

The chain is built from TRBV6-5 and TRBJ2-7; 15 bases align to TRBD2. V lost 6 bases to trimming and J lost 6 bases; unmatched junction nucleotides: 6. This CDR3 spans 15 amino acids. Germline CDR1 MNHEY, CDR2 SVGAGI. CDR3 amino acids: CASRTGTSGRSEQYF. CDR3 nucleotide sequence: TGTGCCAGCAGAACTGGGACTAGCGGGAGGTCCGAGCAGTACTTC.

This clonotype was recorded at least ten times. This chain uses TRBV11-1 with TRBJ2-7; no reliable D call. In germline, CDR1 is SGHAT, CDR2 FQDESV (reference sequence). Trimming cost V 0 bases and J 3 bases, with 9 bases left between them. CDR3 length: 14 residues. The CDR3 bases are TGTGCCAGCAGCTTAGCGGTGGCGGACTACGAGCAGTACTTC. Its protein is CASSLAVADYEQYF. Filled out from reference TRBV11-1 and TRBJ2-7, the complete variable domain reads EAEVAQSPRYKITEKSQAVAFWCDPISGHATLYWYRQILGQGPELLVQFQDESVVDDSQLPKDRFSAERLKGVDSTLKIQPAELGDSAMYLCASSLAVADYEQYFGPGTRLTVT.

In this sample, this clonotype turned up many times. The CDR3 loop reads CASSLDGTSDYEQYF. The CDR3 DNA reads as TGTGCCAGCAGCTTAGACGGGACTAGCGACTACGAGCAGTACTTC. This chain joins TRBV7-2 and TRBJ2-7; 10 positions match TRBD2. Losses at the gene ends were 1 base for V and 3 bases for J; bases not matched to a gene: 3. The CDR3 loop spans 15 amino acids. Germline V gene data show CDR1 as SGHTA and CDR2 as FQGNSA.

In its sample, this clonotype was seen many times. The CDR3 protein is CASSITGNTGELFF. The CDR3 region has the DNA TGTGCCAGCAGCATAACAGGGAACACCGGGGAGCTGTTTTTT. V gene TRBV7-8 combines with J gene TRBJ2-2; tentatively, D is TRBD1 (5 bases). V was pared by 5 bases and J by 1 base, with 8 bases between. Germline values: CDR1 SGHVS, CDR2 FQNEAQ. The CDR3 runs 14 residues.

This clonotype was counted at least ten times. The V call is TRBV12-3 or TRBV12-4, the J call TRBJ1-5, with TRBD1 identical over 7 bases. The CDR3 has 14 residues. The V gene end was trimmed by 5 bases and the J gene end by 5 bases; junction bases not matched to a gene: 6. Written as DNA, the CDR3 is TGTGCCAGCAGTGTATCTGGACAGGATCAGCCCCAGCATTTT. Residues: CASSVSGQDQPQHF.

This clonotype occurred many times. The chain has TRBV7-2 and TRBJ2-3; no reliable D call. The length of the CDR3 is 14 residues. CDR1 SGHTA and CDR2 FQGNSA come from the germline V gene. Trimming shortened V by 2 bases and J by 2 bases, and 8 bases separated the two germline ends. CDR3 nucleotide sequence: TGTGCCAGCAGCTTATTCGCGGACACAGATACGCAGTATTTT. Amino acid sequence: CASSLFADTDTQYF.

The table lists this clonotype with a count of one. Being one base from a much bigger clone, this may be a read error. J is TRBJ2-1 and V is TRBV20-1; no clear D gene. This CDR3 comprises 15 residues. Germline CDR1 DFQATT, CDR2 SNEGSKA (reference sequence). The ends were cut back, 6 bases at V and 0 bases at J, with 15 bases in the middle. CDR3 DNA: TGCAGTGCCAACAATGGCGGCAGCTCCTACAATGAGCAGTTCTTC. Translation gives CSANNGGSSYNEQFF.

This clonotype was recorded at least ten times. This CDR3 is CASNARKIDGEKLFF. In DNA form, the CDR3 reads TGTGCCAGCAACGCCCGAAAGATAGACGGGGAAAAACTGTTTTTT. The V and J genes are TRBV2 and TRBJ1-4; D not resolved. Trimming removed 7 bases at V and 8 bases at J, with 20 bases between. CDR3 length: 15 amino acids. Germline V CDR1 and CDR2: SNHLY, FYNNEI.

This clonotype was found many times. The V gene is TRBV7-9, the J gene TRBJ1-1, with D hard to call. Germline lookup yields CDR1 SEHNR and CDR2 FQNEAQ (reference sequence). The CDR3 contains 13 residues. Trimming took 2 bases from V and 1 from J, leaving 5 bases between them. CDR3 DNA sequence: TGTGCCAGCAGCTTAAGCCAGAACACTGAAGCTTTCTTT. Amino acids: CASSLSQNTEAFF.

This clonotype has at least ten counts. The chain recombines TRBV5-4 with TRBJ2-2, with 7 bases aligning to TRBD2. V was clipped by 5 bases and J by 5 bases; unmatched bases: 9. Germline V gene lookup returns CDR1 SGHNT and CDR2 YYREEE (reference sequence). The CDR3 runs to 15 residues. In DNA form, the CDR3 reads TGTGCCAGCAGTTCCCAGCGGGAACAGACCGGGGAGCTGTTTTTT. Amino acid sequence: CASSSQREQTGELFF.

The chain's CDR3 is CASRRSGANVLTF. Here the CDR3 DNA reads TGTGCCAGCAGACGATCTGGGGCCAACGTCCTGACTTTC. J is TRBJ2-6 and V is TRBV28; D is unclear. Germline V lookup: CDR1 MDHEN, CDR2 SYDVKM. The CDR3 extends over 13 amino acids. V gave up 6 bases and J gave up 1 base, with 4 bases separating them.

This clonotype was observed at least ten times. This chain connects TRBV7-6 to TRBJ2-1; a weak D match, TRBD1 (6 bases). The germline V gene encodes CDR1 SGHVS and CDR2 FNYEAQ. The CDR3 is 15 amino acids. Trimming cost V 4 bases and J 0 bases, with 10 bases left between them. The CDR3: CASSYRVSSYNEQFF. Here the CDR3 DNA reads TGTGCCAGCAGCTACAGGGTAAGCTCCTACAATGAGCAGTTCTTC.

In this sample, this clonotype turned up a few times. One base away lies a much larger clone, so this may be a sequencing read error. J is TRBJ1-5 and V is TRBV7-9; 7 bases line up with TRBD1. Trimming at V came to 1 base and at J to 2 bases, leaving 2 bases not matched to a gene. Germline V gene data show CDR1 as SEHNR and CDR2 as FQNEAQ (reference sequence). This CDR3 has 15 residues. CDR3 in amino acids: CASSLGDSGNQPQHF. For the CDR3, the DNA is TGTGCCAGCAGCTTAGGGGACAGCGGCAATCAGCCCCAGCATTTT.

V gene TRBV14 combines with J gene TRBJ1-1, with no clear D. Germline-derived CDR1 and CDR2 are SGHDN and FVKESK. Trimming cost V 2 bases and J 11 bases, with 15 bases left between them. The CDR3 is 13 amino acids. CDR3 region: CASSQRYNEVAFF. CDR3 bases: TGTGCCAGCAGCCAAAGGTATAACGAGGTCGCTTTCTTT.